A single count supports the clone carrying this TCR beta chain. The entry originates in a study of blood T cell repertoires in COVID-19. Study-level information: Specimens from acute and convalescent COVID-19 originated in the United States, Italy and Spain. PBMCs, B-cell-depleted T cells, or T cells provided the cDNA or gDNA that made up the material.

Produced via immunoSEQ multiplex PCR; TCRdb's table is partial and in-frame only. This sample has over 200,000 clones, with over 75% found just once. Germline-derived CDR1 and CDR2 are LNHDA and SQIVND (reference sequence). V lost 2 bases to trimming and J lost 4 bases, with 17 bases between them. This CDR3 spans 16 amino acids. For recovered donors of Cohort 3, there were two negative PCRs, clearance, or symptom resolution. Sequencing input: PBMCs or T cells enriched from blood (not recorded which). The chain has TRBV19 and TRBJ1-1; the D gene is possibly TRBD1 (6 bases). The receptor comes from a woman between 45 and 60 years old who had recovered from COVID-19. CDR3 sequence (DNA): TGTGCCAGTAGTATACTCTACAGGGATATGGGCACTGAAGCTTTCTTT. Residues: CASSILYRDMGTEAFF.